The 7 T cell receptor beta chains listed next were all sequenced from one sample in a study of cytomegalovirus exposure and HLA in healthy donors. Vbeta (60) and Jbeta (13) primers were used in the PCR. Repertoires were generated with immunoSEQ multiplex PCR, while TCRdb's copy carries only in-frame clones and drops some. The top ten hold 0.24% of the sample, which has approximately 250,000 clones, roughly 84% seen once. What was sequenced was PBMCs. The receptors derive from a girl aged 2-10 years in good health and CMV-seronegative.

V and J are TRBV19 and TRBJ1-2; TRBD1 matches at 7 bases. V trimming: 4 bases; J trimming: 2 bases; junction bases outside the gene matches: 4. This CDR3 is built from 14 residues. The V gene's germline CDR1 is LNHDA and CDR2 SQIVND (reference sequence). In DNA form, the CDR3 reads TGTGCCAGTAGTAGATCGACAGGGAACTATGGCTACACCTTC. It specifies CASSRSTGNYGYTF.

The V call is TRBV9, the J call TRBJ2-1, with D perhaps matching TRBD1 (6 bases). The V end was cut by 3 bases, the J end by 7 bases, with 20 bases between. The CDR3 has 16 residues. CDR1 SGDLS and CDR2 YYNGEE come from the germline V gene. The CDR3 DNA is TGTGCCAGCAGCGCGCAGGGGACCCCTCTCCTAAATGAGCAGTTCTTC. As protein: CASSAQGTPLLNEQFF.

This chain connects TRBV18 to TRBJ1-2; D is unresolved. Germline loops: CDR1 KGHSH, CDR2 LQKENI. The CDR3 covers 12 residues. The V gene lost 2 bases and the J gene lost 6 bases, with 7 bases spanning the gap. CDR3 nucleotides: TGTGCCAGCTCACCAGGCAGGCATGGCTACACCTTC. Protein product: CASSPGRHGYTF.

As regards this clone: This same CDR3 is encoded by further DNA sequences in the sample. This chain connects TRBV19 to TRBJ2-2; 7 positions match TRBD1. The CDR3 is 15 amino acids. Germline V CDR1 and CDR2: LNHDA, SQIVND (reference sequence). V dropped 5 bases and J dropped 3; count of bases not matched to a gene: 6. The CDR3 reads CASSVTGAYTGELFF. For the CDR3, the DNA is TGTGCCAGTAGTGTAACAGGGGCCTACACCGGGGAGCTGTTTTTT.

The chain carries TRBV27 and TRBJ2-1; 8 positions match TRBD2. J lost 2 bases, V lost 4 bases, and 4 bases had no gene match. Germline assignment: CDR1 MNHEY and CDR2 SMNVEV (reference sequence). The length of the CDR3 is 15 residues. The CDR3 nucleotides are TGTGCCAGCAGTTCGGGGGGGAGGGCCTACAATGAGCAGTTCTTC. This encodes CASSSGGRAYNEQFF.

The CDR3 region is CASSQREGYEQYF. CDR3 nucleotides: TGTGCCAGCAGCCAGCGGGAGGGCTACGAGCAGTACTTC. V gene TRBV5-4 combines with J gene TRBJ2-7, with 10 bases identical to TRBD2. Germline CDR1 SGHNT, CDR2 YYREEE (reference sequence). The CDR3 runs 13 residues. V lost 4 bases to trimming and J lost 3 bases; unmatched junction nucleotides: 1.

CDR3 in DNA: TGCGCCAGCAGCCAGGGCGGGCCGAACCTCTACGAGCAGTACTTC. Residues: CASSQGGPNLYEQYF. The rearrangement uses TRBV4-1 and TRBJ2-7, with D perhaps matching TRBD2 (5 bases). V lost 3 bases and J 3 bases, leaving 15 bases between the germline ends. This CDR3 comprises 15 residues. Germline V lookup: CDR1 MGHRA, CDR2 YSYEKL.